Below are 25 T cell receptor beta chains sequenced from a single sample in a study of blood T cell repertoires in COVID-19. Repertoires were generated with immunoSEQ multiplex PCR, while TCRdb's copy carries only in-frame clones and drops some. The data show roughly 270,000 clones, roughly 80% seen once. What was sequenced was PBMCs or T cells enriched from blood (not recorded which). The receptors stem from a man in his forties or fifties who had been exposed to COVID-19.

The gene calls are TRBV27 and TRBJ2-5; D ambiguous. From germline, CDR1 is MNHEY and CDR2 SMNVEV (reference sequence). Trimming removed 5 bases from V and 0 bases from J, with 19 bases in between. The CDR3 extends over 17 amino acids. This CDR3 reads CASSRTSTPWYQETQYF. CDR3 nucleotide sequence: TGTGCCAGCAGTCGAACCTCAACTCCTTGGTACCAAGAGACCCAGTACTTC.

The chain is built from TRBV24-1 and TRBJ2-3; 7 bases map to TRBD1. Looked up from germline, CDR1 is KGHDR and CDR2 is SFDVKD. The CDR3 loop spans 13 amino acids. Losses at the gene ends were 9 bases for V and 4 bases for J; bases not matched to a gene: 6. CDR3 in DNA: TGTGCCACCCGATACAGGGGAGCAGATACGCAGTATTTT. Protein sequence: CATRYRGADTQYF.

The gene calls are TRBV30 and TRBJ1-5; the D is unclear. Germline CDR1 reads GTSNPN; CDR2 reads SVGIG (reference sequence). The V and J ends lost 0 bases and 4 bases respectively, with 10 bases between them. The CDR3 length is 14 residues. The CDR3 here is CAWSVWGGNQPQHF. In DNA, the CDR3 is TGTGCCTGGAGTGTATGGGGAGGGAATCAGCCCCAGCATTTT.

This chain links TRBV30 with TRBJ1-2; D is unresolved. Trimming stripped 0 bases from V and 3 bases from J, with 17 bases between. Per the germline V gene, CDR1 is GTSNPN and CDR2 is SVGIG (reference sequence). The CDR3 is made up of 16 amino acids. The CDR3 region is CAWSVLLQALYYGYTF. The CDR3, as DNA: TGTGCCTGGAGTGTCCTGTTGCAGGCTCTATACTATGGCTACACCTTC.

The chain employs TRBV11-1 and TRBJ1-1; D not certain. Per germline, CDR1 SGHAT and CDR2 FQDESV (reference sequence). The V and J ends lost 0 bases and 1 base respectively, with 6 bases between them. The CDR3 extends over 14 amino acids. The CDR3 DNA reads as TGTGCCAGCAGCTTAGCAGGGAGGAACACTGAAGCTTTCTTT. Translating it yields CASSLAGRNTEAFF. The whole variable domain, filled in from reference TRBV11-1 and TRBJ1-1, reads EAEVAQSPRYKITEKSQAVAFWCDPISGHATLYWYRQILGQGPELLVQFQDESVVDDSQLPKDRFSAERLKGVDSTLKIQPAELGDSAMYLCASSLAGRNTEAFFGQGTRLTVV.

This clone was seen repeatedly, ten times or more. The chain joins TRBV13 to TRBJ2-7, with D possibly TRBD2 on 5 matching bases. This CDR3 is 12 amino acids long. V was trimmed by 1 base and J by 5 bases, leaving 6 bases between them. Per the germline V gene, CDR1 is PRHDT and CDR2 is FYEKMQ (reference sequence). The chain's CDR3 is CASSLVGDEQYF. The DNA for the CDR3 is TGTGCCAGCAGCTTAGTCGGGGACGAGCAGTACTTC.

V gene TRBV5-3 combines with J gene TRBJ2-7; D gene unclear. TRBV5-3 is annotated as an ORF whose role is uncertain. The V end was cut by 8 bases, the J end by 12 bases, with 21 bases between. This CDR3 is built from 12 residues. Here the CDR3 reads CASPAMKNGGYF. The CDR3 coding sequence is TGTGCCAGCCCCGCCATGAAGAACGGTGGGTACTTC.

Points on this clone: Other DNA sequences in the same sample also yield this CDR3. The chain links TRBV18 to TRBJ1-2; unclear D gene. The V end was cut by 3 bases, the J end by 8 bases, with 7 bases between. The CDR3 sequence is 11 residues long. Germline V lookup: CDR1 KGHSH, CDR2 LQKENI. CDR3 sequence reads: CASSPGEGYTF. In DNA form, the CDR3 reads TGTGCCAGCTCACCGGGAGAAGGCTACACCTTC.

The V gene is TRBV4-1, the J gene TRBJ1-6; 7 bases agree with TRBD1. Trimming removed 0 bases from V and 7 bases from J; junction bases left unmatched: 9. This CDR3 comprises 17 residues. In germline, CDR1 is MGHRA, CDR2 YSYEKL. The CDR3 here is CASSQDPWDRVNSPLHF. In nucleotides, the CDR3 is TGCGCCAGCAGCCAAGATCCATGGGACAGAGTGAATTCACCCCTCCACTTT.

The V call is TRBV27, the J call TRBJ2-1; D is perhaps TRBD2 (6 bases). The germline V gene encodes CDR1 MNHEY and CDR2 SMNVEV (reference sequence). CDR3 length: 16 residues. V gave up 4 bases and J gave up 6 bases, with 19 bases separating them. In DNA, the CDR3 is TGTGCCAGCAGTTCCCTAACGGGAGCCCTGAGCAATGAGCAGTTCTTC. It encodes CASSSLTGALSNEQFF.

This clone was counted only a few times. This chain connects TRBV6-6 to TRBJ1-1; D uncertain. Germline CDR1 reads MNHNY; CDR2 reads SVGAGI (reference sequence). This CDR3 region has 12 residues. The germline V and J ends were trimmed by 0 bases and 7 bases, with 6 bases remaining between them. The CDR3 sequence: CASSYSIYEAFF. In DNA, the CDR3 is TGTGCCAGCAGTTACTCGATCTATGAAGCTTTCTTT.

The V gene is TRBV4-1, the J gene TRBJ1-1, with D perhaps matching TRBD1 (6 bases). CDR3 length: 13 amino acids. Germline CDR1 and CDR2: MGHRA and YSYEKL. The ends were cut back, 7 bases at V and 0 bases at J, with 9 bases in the middle. This chain's CDR3 is CASMRGMNTEAFF. The DNA for the CDR3 is TGCGCCAGCATGAGGGGGATGAACACTGAAGCTTTCTTT.

The genes are TRBV3-1 (or the pseudogene TRBV3-2) and TRBJ1-5; a weak D match, TRBD1 (6 bases). V was trimmed by 1 base and J by 5 bases, leaving 15 bases between them. There are 16 residues in the CDR3. Germline V gene data show CDR1 as LGHDT and CDR2 as YNNKEL (reference sequence). The CDR3 is CASSQGGNRAYQPQHF. DNA of the CDR3: TGTGCCAGCAGCCAAGGAGGGAACAGGGCCTATCAGCCCCAGCATTTT.

The chain joins TRBV7-9 to TRBJ2-7; tentative D call: TRBD2 (6 bases). From germline, CDR1 is SEHNR and CDR2 FQNEAQ (reference sequence). This CDR3 contains 13 residues. Trimming took 5 bases from V and 0 from J, leaving 8 bases between them. CDR3 nucleotide sequence: TGTGCCAGCAGCCCCGGGGGCTCCTACGAGCAGTACTTC. It is translated as CASSPGGSYEQYF.

V and J are TRBV5-1 and TRBJ2-5; the D is unclear. Germline CDR1 and CDR2: SGHRS and YFSETQ. The CDR3 sequence is 16 residues long. V lost 4 bases to trimming and J lost 1 base, with 17 bases between them. The CDR3 is CASSPNHSGFQETQYF. In DNA, the CDR3 is TGCGCCAGCAGCCCTAACCACTCCGGTTTCCAAGAGACCCAGTACTTC.

The chain recombines TRBV4-1 with TRBJ1-1; TRBD1 might be the D (5 bases). V was trimmed by 0 bases and J by 11 bases, leaving 13 bases between them. The CDR3 is 13 amino acids. Germline CDR1 reads MGHRA; CDR2 reads YSYEKL. The CDR3 here is CASSQDRGVSAFF. CDR3 nucleotides: TGCGCCAGCAGCCAAGACCGGGGGGTTTCCGCTTTCTTT.

The CDR3 nucleotides are TGTGCCAGTAGCAACAGACCTGCTAATGAAAAACTGTTTTTT. Translated: CASSNRPANEKLFF. The chain is built from TRBV19 and TRBJ1-4; D unresolved. The CDR3 is 14 residues long. V lost 6 bases to trimming and J lost 3 bases, with 11 bases between them. Per germline, CDR1 LNHDA and CDR2 SQIVND (reference sequence).

V is TRBV6-5 and J is TRBJ2-7; TRBD2 might be the D (6 bases). The CDR3 is 15 amino acids. Looked up from germline, CDR1 is MNHEY and CDR2 is SVGAGI. V was pared by 0 bases and J by 3 bases, with 12 bases between. As DNA, the CDR3 is TGTGCCAGCAGTTACTCCGGGACTCCATTCTACGAGCAGTACTTC. Translated, it gives CASSYSGTPFYEQYF.

The chain uses TRBV2 and TRBJ1-2, with a tentative D call TRBD1 (5 bases). The V and J ends lost 11 bases and 2 bases respectively, with 21 bases between them. Looked up from germline, CDR1 is SNHLY and CDR2 is FYNNEI. The CDR3 sequence is 15 residues long. This CDR3 is CAGTQDALVNYGYTF. As DNA, the CDR3 is TGTGCCGGGACTCAGGACGCTCTGGTAAACTATGGCTACACCTTC.

The rearrangement links TRBV7-9 to TRBJ1-2, with unresolved D. V gave up 5 bases and J gave up 3 bases, with 22 bases separating them. The CDR3 is made up of 17 amino acids. Germline CDR1 is SEHNR and CDR2 is FQNEAQ (reference sequence). The CDR3 protein is CASSPSLARASDYGYTF. In DNA form, the CDR3 reads TGTGCCAGCAGCCCTTCTTTAGCGCGGGCTTCCGACTATGGCTACACCTTC.

J is TRBJ2-1 and V is TRBV11-3; 13 nucleotides align to TRBD2. The CDR3 consists of 16 residues. From germline, CDR1 is SGHNT and CDR2 YENEEA. V lost 3 bases and J lost 9; bases outside the gene matches: 8. This chain's CDR3 is CASSLATSGRAPEQFF. In DNA, the CDR3 is TGTGCCAGCAGCTTGGCTACTAGCGGGAGGGCCCCTGAGCAGTTCTTC.

This clone was seen once. This chain connects TRBV29-1 to TRBJ1-5, with D possibly matching TRBD1 (5 bases). V shed 4 bases and J shed 4 bases, with 11 bases lying between them. Germline CDR1 reads SQVTM; CDR2 reads ANQGSEA. This CDR3 is 13 amino acids long. CDR3: CSVVVGDNQPQHF. CDR3 nucleotides: TGCAGCGTTGTTGTAGGGGATAATCAGCCCCAGCATTTT.

In its sample, this clone was seen once. The V call is TRBV5-1, the J call TRBJ1-3; D is undetermined. Germline V gene lookup returns CDR1 SGHRS and CDR2 YFSETQ. The CDR3 is made up of 17 amino acids. Trimming stripped 2 bases from V and 4 bases from J, with 19 bases between. CDR3 amino acids: CASSFRGSISSGNTIYF. In DNA form, the CDR3 reads TGCGCCAGCAGCTTCCGGGGTTCAATCTCTTCCGGAAACACCATATATTTT. Full variable domain (rest looked up from reference TRBV5-1 and TRBJ1-3): KAGVTQTPRYLIKTRGQQVTLSCSPISGHRSVSWYQQTPGQGLQFLFEYFSETQRNKGNFPGRFSGRQFSNSRSEMNVSTLELGDSALYLCASSFRGSISSGNTIYFGEGSWLTVV.

This clone was observed a single time. The chain uses TRBV19 and TRBJ1-1; possible D gene TRBD1, 5 bases. The CDR3 contains 15 residues. CDR1 and CDR2 (germline): LNHDA, SQIVND (reference sequence). The V and J ends lost 1 base and 4 bases respectively, with 13 bases between them. The CDR3 coding sequence is TGTGCCAGTAGTATAGTAACAGGATCCTCCACTGAAGCTTTCTTT. Translating it yields CASSIVTGSSTEAFF.

This chain uses TRBV11-2 with TRBJ2-2; no clear D. The V gene's germline CDR1 is SGHAT and CDR2 FQNNGV. The CDR3 runs 16 residues. The V end was cut by 2 bases, the J end by 6 bases, with 16 bases between. CDR3 nucleotides: TGTGCCAGCAGCTTACGAGGTGTAATGGTCTCCGGGGAGCTGTTTTTT. Protein sequence: CASSLRGVMVSGELFF. The complete variable domain, with remaining parts taken from reference TRBV11-2 and TRBJ2-2, reads EAGVAQSPRYKIIEKRQSVAFWCNPISGHATLYWYQQILGQGPKLLIQFQNNGVVDDSQLPKDRFSAERLKGVDSTLKIQPAKLEDSAVYLCASSLRGVMVSGELFFGEGSRLTVL.